This is a list of T cell receptor beta chains from one sample in a study of cytomegalovirus exposure and HLA in healthy donors. Using immunoSEQ multiplex PCR, the repertoire was profiled, and TCRdb retains in-frame clones only, with some absent. The specimen's table records around 100,000 clones. Sequences were obtained from PBMCs. The receptors were sampled from a man aged 50 to 59 in good health and CMV-seronegative. CDR3s include the opening cysteine and the closing phenylalanine or tryptophan. The D gene is left open where the match is weak.

j_gene	v_gene	d_gene	CDR3aa	CDR3nt
TRBJ1-6	TRBV7-9	.	CASSSLGGRRDSPLHF	TGTGCCAGCAGCTCCCTGGGGGGACGGAGAGATTCACCCCTCCACTTT
TRBJ1-1	TRBV9	.	CASSVDLYWSTEAFF	TGTGCCAGCAGCGTAGATCTTTATTGGAGCACTGAAGCTTTCTTT
TRBJ2-1	TRBV2	TRBD1	CASQQQGVADNEQFF	TGTGCCAGCCAACAGCAGGGGGTCGCCGACAATGAGCAGTTCTTC
TRBJ1-2	TRBV14	.	CASSRDISNYGYTF	TGTGCCAGCAGCCGGGACATATCTAACTATGGCTACACCTTC
TRBJ1-2	TRBV14	TRBD1	CASSQGGRGLVYGYTF	TGTGCCAGCAGCCAAGGTGGCAGGGGGCTAGTCTATGGCTACACCTTC
TRBJ1-1	TRBV6-1	TRBD1	CASSADRLLNTEAFF	TGTGCCAGCAGTGCGGACAGGCTGTTGAACACTGAAGCTTTCTTT
TRBJ1-1	TRBV25-1	.	CASSDGTPTEAFF	TGTGCCAGCAGTGACGGGACACCGACTGAAGCTTTCTTT
TRBJ1-1	TRBV7-9	.	CASSVQGNTEAFF	TGTGCCAGCAGCGTACAGGGGAACACTGAAGCTTTCTTT
TRBJ2-1	TRBV25-1	TRBD2	CASSDGKLGGDYNEQFF	TGTGCCAGCAGCGACGGTAAACTGGGGGGGGACTACAATGAGCAGTTCTTC
TRBJ2-1	TRBV20-1	.	CSATGNEQFF	TGCAGTGCTACGGGCAATGAGCAGTTCTTC
TRBJ2-7	TRBV30	.	CAWSVGGFLYEQYF	TGTGCCTGGAGTGTAGGGGGATTCCTCTACGAGCAGTACTTC
TRBJ2-5	TRBV12-5	TRBD2	CASGLMMGEPGLAGGYQETQYF	TGTGCTAGTGGTTTGATGATGGGGGAACCGGGACTAGCGGGAGGGTACCAAGAGACCCAGTACTTC
TRBJ1-3	TRBV18	.	CASSPNSKPLVGNTIYF	TGTGCCAGCTCACCAAATTCAAAGCCCCTTGTTGGAAACACCATATATTTT
TRBJ2-2	TRBV5-1	.	CASKQQNTGELFF	TGCGCCAGCAAACAGCAGAACACCGGGGAGCTGTTTTTT
TRBJ2-5	TRBV4-1	.	CASSPLGGARGTQYF	TGCGCCAGCAGCCCCCTAGGGGGGGCCCGGGGGACCCAGTACTTC
TRBJ2-5	TRBV2	.	CASSEARAVGQYF	TGTGCCAGCAGTGAAGCGCGGGCGGTGGGCCAGTACTTC
TRBJ1-2	TRBV4-1	.	CASSQEGSGGYTF	TGCGCCAGCAGCCAAGAAGGCAGCGGTGGCTACACCTTC
TRBJ1-1	TRBV14	.	CASSRLDGKNTEAFF	TGTGCCAGCAGCCGATTAGACGGGAAAAACACTGAAGCTTTCTTT
TRBJ2-1	TRBV9	TRBD2	CASSTFPGTSGNEQFF	TGTGCCAGCAGCACGTTTCCCGGGACTAGCGGCAATGAGCAGTTCTTC
TRBJ1-1	TRBV7-9	.	CASSPHRVMNTEAFF	TGTGCCAGCAGCCCGCACAGGGTTATGAACACTGAAGCTTTCTTT
TRBJ1-1	TRBV5-4	.	CASSQVVQSNTEAFF	TGTGCCAGCAGCCAAGTGGTACAATCGAACACTGAAGCTTTCTTT
TRBJ2-7	TRBV11-2	TRBD2	CASSLGTSGDYEQYF	TGTGCCAGCAGCTTAGGTACTAGCGGAGACTACGAGCAGTACTTC
TRBJ1-1	TRBV27	.	CASSFDRSLGGAFF	TGTGCCAGCAGTTTTGACAGGAGTTTAGGTGGTGCTTTCTTT
TRBJ1-1	TRBV5-1	TRBD1	CASSWDSSTEAFF	TGCGCCAGCAGTTGGGACAGTTCGACTGAAGCTTTCTTT
TRBJ2-3	TRBV25-1	TRBD1	CASSRGQSPSTDTQYF	TGTGCCAGCAGTCGGGGACAGTCTCCCTCCACAGATACGCAGTATTTT
TRBJ2-1	TRBV27	.	CASSLGRDYNEQFF	TGTGCCAGCAGTTTAGGGCGGGACTACAATGAGCAGTTCTTC
TRBJ2-3	TRBV10-2	TRBD1	CASSEGTGGGDTQYF	TGCGCCAGCAGTGAAGGGACAGGGGGAGGAGATACGCAGTATTTT
TRBJ1-1	TRBV28	TRBD1	CASSSFRGRVLAFF	TGTGCCAGCAGTTCGTTCAGGGGGCGGGTGTTGGCTTTCTTT
TRBJ1-1	TRBV30	.	CAWNREGNTEAFF	TGTGCCTGGAACAGGGAGGGGAACACTGAAGCTTTCTTT
TRBJ2-5	TRBV2	TRBD2	CASSDLAGELETQYF	TGTGCCAGCAGTGATCTAGCGGGAGAGTTGGAGACCCAGTACTTC
TRBJ1-1	TRBV5-1	.	CASSLARGNTEAFF	TGCGCCAGCAGCTTGGCGCGAGGAAACACTGAAGCTTTCTTT
TRBJ2-7	TRBV18	TRBD2	CASSPPGLAGGLEQYF	TGTGCCAGCTCACCGCCGGGACTAGCGGGAGGGTTAGAGCAGTACTTC
TRBJ2-5	TRBV7-8	TRBD2	CASSLLAGEETQYF	TGTGCCAGCAGCTTACTAGCGGGGGAAGAGACCCAGTACTTC
TRBJ2-7	TRBV10-3	TRBD1	CAISESGTGNYEQYF	TGTGCCATCAGTGAGTCAGGGACAGGAAACTACGAGCAGTACTTC
TRBJ1-1	TRBV4-1	.	CASSQDLRGNTEAFF	TGCGCCAGCAGCCAAGATCTAAGGGGGAACACTGAAGCTTTCTTT
TRBJ2-7	TRBV5-8	TRBD2	CASSLAGGLPREQYF	TGTGCCAGCTCCCTAGCGGGAGGGCTACCTAGGGAGCAGTACTTC
TRBJ2-7	TRBV4-2	.	CASSQGALTTYEQYF	TGTGCCAGCAGCCAGGGGGCTTTGACAACCTACGAGCAGTACTTC
TRBJ2-7	TRBV7-9	TRBD2	CASSLASGSYEQYF	TGTGCCAGCAGCTTAGCTAGCGGGAGCTACGAGCAGTACTTC
TRBJ1-5	TRBV7-2	TRBD1	CASSGTGVNQPQHF	TGTGCCAGCTCCGGGACAGGAGTCAATCAGCCCCAGCATTTT
TRBJ1-2	TRBV2	.	CASSDSGILYGYTF	TGTGCCAGCAGCGACTCGGGAATCCTCTATGGCTACACCTTC
TRBJ1-2	TRBV4-3	TRBD1	CASSPGTGGVTTGYTF	TGCGCCAGCAGCCCAGGGACAGGGGGCGTCACTACTGGCTACACCTTC
TRBJ1-1	TRBV7-9	TRBD1	CASRSNGGDRNTEAFF	TGTGCCAGCAGATCCAACGGCGGGGACAGGAACACTGAAGCTTTCTTT
TRBJ2-1	TRBV19	TRBD2	CASSERLATDNEQFF	TGTGCCAGTAGTGAAAGACTAGCAACCGACAATGAGCAGTTCTTC
TRBJ1-1	TRBV30	.	CAWSVQVLTEAFF	TGTGCCTGGAGTGTGCAGGTCCTCACTGAAGCTTTCTTT
TRBJ1-6	TRBV19	TRBD1	CASSTTGVGNSPLHF	TGTGCCAGTAGTACAACAGGGGTCGGTAATTCACCCCTCCACTTT
TRBJ1-2	TRBV6-5	.	CASRPQGTGYGYTF	TGTGCCAGCAGGCCGCAGGGAACAGGTTATGGCTACACCTTC
TRBJ2-1	TRBV9	.	CASSVEGQRAAQFF	TGTGCCAGCAGCGTAGAGGGCCAGCGGGCGGCGCAGTTCTTC
TRBJ1-1	TRBV19	.	CASSIMGQGTTEAFF	TGTGCCAGTAGTATAATGGGACAAGGCACCACTGAAGCTTTCTTT
TRBJ2-7	TRBV5-4	.	CASSLGANEQYF	TGTGCCAGCAGCTTAGGGGCAAACGAGCAGTACTTC
TRBJ1-1	TRBV5-1	.	CASSLEGDPRAFF	TGCGCCAGCAGCTTGGAGGGGGACCCGCGAGCTTTCTTT
TRBJ2-7	TRBV30	TRBD2	CAWSVLMRREGGPEGEQYF	TGTGCCTGGAGTGTACTTATGCGGCGGGAGGGCGGACCGGAGGGGGAGCAGTACTTC
TRBJ2-5	TRBV19	TRBD2	CASSPIAGGRETQYF	TGTGCCAGTAGTCCCATAGCGGGGGGGAGGGAGACCCAGTACTTC
TRBJ2-2	TRBV5-6	.	CASSPQPANTGELFF	TGTGCCAGCAGCCCGCAACCGGCGAACACCGGGGAGCTGTTTTTT